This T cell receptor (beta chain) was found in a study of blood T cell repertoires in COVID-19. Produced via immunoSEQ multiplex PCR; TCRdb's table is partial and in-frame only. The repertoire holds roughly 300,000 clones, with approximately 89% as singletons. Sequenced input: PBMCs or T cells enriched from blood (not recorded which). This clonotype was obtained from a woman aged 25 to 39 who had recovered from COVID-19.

This CDR3 is CASSFPRTGLLNTEAFF. CDR3 sequence (DNA): TGTGCCAGCAGCTTTCCCCGGACAGGGCTTTTAAACACTGAAGCTTTCTTT. The chain couples TRBV7-6 to TRBJ1-1, with TRBD1 matching 8 bases. Germline V CDR1 and CDR2: SGHVS, FNYEAQ. Losses at the gene ends were 3 bases for V and 2 bases for J; bases not matched to a gene: 11. This CDR3 region has 17 residues.